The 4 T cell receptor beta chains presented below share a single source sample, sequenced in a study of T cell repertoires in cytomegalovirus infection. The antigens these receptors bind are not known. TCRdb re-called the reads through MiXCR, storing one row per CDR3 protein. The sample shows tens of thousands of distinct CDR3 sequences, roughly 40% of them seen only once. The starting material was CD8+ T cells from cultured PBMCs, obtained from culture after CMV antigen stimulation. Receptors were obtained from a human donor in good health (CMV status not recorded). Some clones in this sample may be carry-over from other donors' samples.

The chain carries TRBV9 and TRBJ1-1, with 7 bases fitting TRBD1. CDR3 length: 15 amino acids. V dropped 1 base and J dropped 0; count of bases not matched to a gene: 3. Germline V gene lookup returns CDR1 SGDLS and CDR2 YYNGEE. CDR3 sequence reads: CASSVSGGLNTEAFF. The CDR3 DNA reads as TGTGCCAGCAGCGTATCAGGGGGGTTGAACACTGAAGCTTTCTTT.

The CDR3 region has the DNA TGTGCCAGCAGCTTGCCGACAACCGTCCAAGAGACCCAGTACTTC. This gives the protein CASSLPTTVQETQYF. V and J are TRBV5-6 and TRBJ2-5, with D unresolved. Deletions cut 1 base from V and 1 base from J, with 11 bases between. Per germline, CDR1 SGHDT and CDR2 YYEEEE. CDR3 length: 15 amino acids.

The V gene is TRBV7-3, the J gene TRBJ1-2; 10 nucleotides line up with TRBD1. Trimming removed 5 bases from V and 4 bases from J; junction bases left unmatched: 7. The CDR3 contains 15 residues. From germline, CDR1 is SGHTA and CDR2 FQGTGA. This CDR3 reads CASSLTGGAGYGYTF. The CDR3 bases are TGTGCCAGCAGCCTGACAGGGGGCGCAGGCTATGGCTACACCTTC.

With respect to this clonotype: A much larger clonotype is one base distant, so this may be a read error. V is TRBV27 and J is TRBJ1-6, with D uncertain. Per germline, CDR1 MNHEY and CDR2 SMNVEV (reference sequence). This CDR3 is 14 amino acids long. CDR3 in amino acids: CASSQAGRNSPLYF. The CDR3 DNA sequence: TGTGCCAGCAGTCAGGCGGGCAGAAATTCACCCCTCTACTTT.